This T cell receptor beta chain is drawn from a study of T-cell reconstitution after alpha-beta-depleted transplantation in children. Library preparation (for TCRbeta) was performed with unique molecular identifiers. TCRdb ran MiXCR on the PCR reads and lists one entry per CDR3 protein. The sample consists of about 980,000 distinct CDR3 sequences, less than 30% of them appearing once. Concerning this clonotype itself: Its antigen is undetermined.

The study's findings and limits: Alpha-beta T cells present about two months after transplant were reported to originate from several hundred expanded graft clones. After transplant, high TCRbeta diversity at day 60 in some patients arose from surviving recipient T cells and thymic progenitors. Newly generated T cells supplied most T-cell counts and diversity one year post-transplant.

This TCR was sampled from a boy younger than two who had a stem cell transplant for SCID, so the T cells may come from the graft donor. The sample in question was PBMCs, mostly from graft donor cells, obtained 360 days after TCRalphabeta/CD19-depleted stem cell transplant.

In nucleotides, the CDR3 is TGTGCCAGCAGCCCGGACACCCTTTTTTATGGCTACACCTTC. Residues: CASSPDTLFYGYTF. This rearrangement joins TRBV6-1 to TRBJ1-2; perhaps TRBD1 as D (5 bases). Trimming took 6 bases from V and 5 from J, leaving 16 bases between them. This CDR3 region has 14 residues. Germline CDR1 is MNHNS and CDR2 is SASEGT.